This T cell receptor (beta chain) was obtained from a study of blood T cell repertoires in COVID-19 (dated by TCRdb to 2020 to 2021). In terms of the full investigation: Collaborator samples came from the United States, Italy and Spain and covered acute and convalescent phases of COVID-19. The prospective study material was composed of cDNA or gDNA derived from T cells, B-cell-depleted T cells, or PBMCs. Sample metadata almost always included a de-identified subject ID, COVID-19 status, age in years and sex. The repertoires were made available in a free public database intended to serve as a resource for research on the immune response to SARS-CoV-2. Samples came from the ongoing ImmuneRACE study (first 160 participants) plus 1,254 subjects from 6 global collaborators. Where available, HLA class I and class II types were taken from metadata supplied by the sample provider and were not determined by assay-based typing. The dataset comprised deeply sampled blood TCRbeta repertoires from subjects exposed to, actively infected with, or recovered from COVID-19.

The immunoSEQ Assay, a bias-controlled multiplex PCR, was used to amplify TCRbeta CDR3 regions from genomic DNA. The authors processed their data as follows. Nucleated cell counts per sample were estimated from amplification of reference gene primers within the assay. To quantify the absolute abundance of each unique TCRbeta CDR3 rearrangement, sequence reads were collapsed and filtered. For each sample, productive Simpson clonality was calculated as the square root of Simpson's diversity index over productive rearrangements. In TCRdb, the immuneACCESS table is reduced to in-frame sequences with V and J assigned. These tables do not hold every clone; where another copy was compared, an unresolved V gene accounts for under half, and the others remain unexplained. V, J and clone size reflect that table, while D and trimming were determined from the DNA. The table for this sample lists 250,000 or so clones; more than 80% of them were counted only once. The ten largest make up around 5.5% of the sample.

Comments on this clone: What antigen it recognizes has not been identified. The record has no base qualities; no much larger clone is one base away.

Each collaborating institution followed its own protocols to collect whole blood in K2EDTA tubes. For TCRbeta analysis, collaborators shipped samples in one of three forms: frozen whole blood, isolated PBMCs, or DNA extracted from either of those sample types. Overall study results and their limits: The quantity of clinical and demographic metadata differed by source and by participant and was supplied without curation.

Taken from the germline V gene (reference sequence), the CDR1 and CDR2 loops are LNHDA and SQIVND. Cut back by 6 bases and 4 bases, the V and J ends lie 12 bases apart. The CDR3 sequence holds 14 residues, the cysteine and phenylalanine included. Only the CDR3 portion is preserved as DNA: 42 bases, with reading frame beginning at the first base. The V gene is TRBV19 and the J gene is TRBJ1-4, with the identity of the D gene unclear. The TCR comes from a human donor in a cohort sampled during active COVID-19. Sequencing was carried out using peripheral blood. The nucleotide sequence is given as TGTGCCAGTAGGACGGGTCAAATTAATGAAAAACTGTTTTTT. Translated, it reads CASRTGQINEKLFF.